Below are 21 T cell receptor beta chains sequenced from a single sample in a study of PD-1 blockade in classical Hodgkin lymphoma. Time point indicated: cycle 4 day 1 (C4D1), after less than seven weeks of nivolumab. All patients experienced relapse after autologous stem cell transplantation, and brentuximab vedotin exposure was variable. CD4+ T cells were purified from thawed PBMCs by magnetic negative selection. The protocol was immunoSEQ multiplex PCR, while the TCRdb copy is restricted to in-frame clones and leaves out a portion. This table has fewer than 35,000 clones, around nine tenths appearing once. The sequenced sample was CD4+ T cells from blood, obtained before the fourth cycle of nivolumab. These receptors were collected from a human donor with classical Hodgkin lymphoma.

This chain connects TRBV5-4 to TRBJ2-2, with 11 positions matching TRBD2. Germline trimming cut 0 bases from V and 0 bases from J; bases unmatched to any gene: 4. This CDR3 spans 18 amino acids. The germline V gene encodes CDR1 SGHNT and CDR2 YYREEE (reference sequence). CDR3 residues: CASSLDLSGRANTGELFF. The CDR3 DNA follows: TGTGCCAGCAGCTTGGATCTTAGCGGGAGGGCGAACACCGGGGAGCTGTTTTTT.

The chain links TRBV7-3 to TRBJ1-4, with TRBD1 identical over 8 bases. The V and J ends lost 1 base and 6 bases, in that order; junction bases with no gene match: 4. Germline V CDR1 and CDR2: SGHTA, FQGTGA. There are 15 residues in the CDR3. CDR3: CASSLMGQADEKLFF. DNA of the CDR3: TGTGCCAGCAGCTTAATGGGACAGGCGGATGAAAAACTGTTTTTT.

The gene calls are TRBV7-9 and TRBJ2-7; TRBD2 is a possible D gene (6 bases). V lost 5 bases to trimming and J lost 5 bases, with 13 bases between them. CDR1 and CDR2 (germline): SEHNR, FQNEAQ (reference sequence). CDR3 length: 13 amino acids. For the CDR3, the DNA is TGTGCCAGCAGCCCTCGGCGGAGGGACGAGCAGTACTTC. This gives the protein CASSPRRRDEQYF.

V and J are TRBV19 and TRBJ1-1, with 7 bases identical to TRBD1. CDR3 length: 11 residues. In germline, CDR1 is LNHDA, CDR2 SQIVND (reference sequence). With V trimmed by 11 bases and J by 5 bases, 5 bases remained unmatched. The CDR3 bases are TGTGCCGCAACAGGGGTGACTGAAGCTTTCTTT. It translates to CAATGVTEAFF.

To note about this clone: An end of the junction differs from the germline gene, which may be a read error. The chain uses TRBV7-7 and TRBJ2-1; D not resolved. The germline CDR1 and CDR2 sequences are SSHAT and FNYEAQ (reference sequence). The CDR3 has 15 residues. CDR3 bases: TGTGCTAGCAGCTTAGGGCTCCTAGTAAACAATGAGCAGTTCTTC. This sequence encodes CASSLGLLVNNEQFF.

The V gene is TRBV19, the J gene TRBJ1-3; 9 bases fit TRBD1. V shed 6 bases, J shed 9 bases, and the junction held 21 bases outside the gene matches. In germline, CDR1 is LNHDA, CDR2 SQIVND (reference sequence). This CDR3 region has 18 residues. CDR3 residues: CASSPPLVGTGFGFTIYF. The CDR3 region has the DNA TGTGCCAGTAGCCCCCCCCTGGTCGGGACAGGGTTCGGTTTCACCATATATTTT.

The CDR3 bases are TGTGCCAGCAGTTTGCAGGCCCCCCTCGACGAGCAGTACTTC. Residues: CASSLQAPLDEQYF. The V gene is TRBV27, the J gene TRBJ2-7; no reliable D call. Per the germline V gene, CDR1 is MNHEY and CDR2 is SMNVEV (reference sequence). This CDR3 has 14 amino acids. V lost 3 bases, J lost 5 bases, and 14 bases lay in between.

The chain carries TRBV6-5 and TRBJ1-5; a possible D gene is TRBD1 (6 bases). V lost 2 bases, J lost 5 bases, and 10 bases lay in between. CDR1 and CDR2 from the germline V gene are MNHEY and SVGAGI. CDR3 length: 14 residues. In nucleotides, the CDR3 is TGTGCCAGCAGTTACGAGGGGACACATCAGCCCCAGCATTTT. Its protein product is CASSYEGTHQPQHF.

CDR3 nucleotide sequence: TGCGCCAGCAGCGAGGGACAGCCGATAGTAAATGAGCAGTTCTTC. It encodes CASSEGQPIVNEQFF. This chain links TRBV5-1 with TRBJ2-1, with 7 bases fitting TRBD1. The CDR3 totals 15 residues. V dropped 4 bases and J dropped 7; count of bases not matched to a gene: 11. Germline V lookup: CDR1 SGHRS, CDR2 YFSETQ.

The J gene is TRBJ2-3, the V gene TRBV7-9; 9 nucleotides align to TRBD2. Losses at the gene ends were 5 bases for V and 1 base for J; bases not matched to a gene: 7. The CDR3 runs 16 residues. Germline CDR1 reads SEHNR; CDR2 reads FQNEAQ (reference sequence). In DNA, the CDR3 is TGTGCCAGCAGCCGGGGGGCTAGCGGGGGCACAGATACGCAGTATTTT. This sequence encodes CASSRGASGGTDTQYF. The variable domain in full, with the rest retrieved from reference TRBV7-9 and TRBJ2-3, is DTGVSQNPRHKITKRGQNVTFRCDPISEHNRLYWYRQTLGQGPEFLTYFQNEAQLEKSRLLSDRFSAERPKGSFSTLEIQRTEQGDSAMYLCASSRGASGGTDTQYFGPGTRLTVL.

This clone was recorded once. The rearrangement joins TRBV18 to TRBJ1-1; D might be TRBD1 (5 bases). Trimming left V 1 base short and J 2 bases short, with 14 bases between. Germline V gives CDR1 KGHSH, CDR2 LQKENI. The CDR3 length is 16 residues. The CDR3 bases are TGTGCCAGCTCACCACGCGGGGGGGAGTACAACACTGAAGCTTTCTTT. Translating gives CASSPRGGEYNTEAFF.

This chain joins TRBV2 and TRBJ2-7; no definite D call. The germline V gene has CDR1 SNHLY and CDR2 FYNNEI. CDR3 length: 11 amino acids. Trimming left V 9 bases short and J 3 bases short, with 9 bases between. The CDR3 loop is CASSKDYEQYF. The DNA for the CDR3 is TGTGCCAGTTCTAAAGACTACGAGCAGTACTTC.

The chain joins TRBV6-5 to TRBJ2-7, with D perhaps assigned TRBD1 or TRBD2 (6 bases each). CDR1 MNHEY and CDR2 SVGAGI come from the germline V gene. The CDR3 runs 14 residues. V lost 2 bases and J 2 bases, leaving 10 bases between the germline ends. The DNA for the CDR3 is TGTGCCAGCAGTTACGCTAGGGGGGCCTACGAGCAGTACTTC. Amino acids: CASSYARGAYEQYF.

The chain uses TRBV7-9 and TRBJ2-2; either TRBD1 or TRBD2 may supply D (7 bases each). This CDR3 contains 16 residues. Germline V gives CDR1 SEHNR, CDR2 FQNEAQ (reference sequence). Trimming left V 2 bases short and J 5 bases short, with 15 bases between. CDR3 sequence: CASSLWEGARTGELFF. The DNA of the CDR3 is TGTGCCAGCAGCTTATGGGAGGGGGCACGGACCGGGGAGCTGTTTTTT. Combining the CDR3 with reference TRBV7-9 and TRBJ2-2 gives the whole variable domain DTGVSQNPRHKITKRGQNVTFRCDPISEHNRLYWYRQTLGQGPEFLTYFQNEAQLEKSRLLSDRFSAERPKGSFSTLEIQRTEQGDSAMYLCASSLWEGARTGELFFGEGSRLTVL.

This clone has a handful of counts. The gene calls are TRBV25-1 and TRBJ1-2; the D gene is possibly TRBD1 (5 bases). This CDR3 is 14 amino acids long. From germline, CDR1 is MGHDK and CDR2 SYGVNS. V lost 1 base and J lost 4, with 10 bases in between. The CDR3 loop reads CASSESPTAYGYTF. The CDR3 DNA follows: TGTGCCAGCAGTGAATCCCCGACAGCCTATGGCTACACCTTC.

This clone was counted once. For the CDR3, the DNA is TGTGCCAGCAGCTTCAGCGGGTGGGGAGATACGCAGTATTTT. This sequence encodes CASSFSGWGDTQYF. V and J are TRBV7-2 and TRBJ2-3; a weak D match, TRBD2 (6 bases). The CDR3 consists of 14 residues. The V end lost 3 bases, the J end lost 5 bases, and 12 bases lay between the germline ends. Germline V gene sequence: CDR1 SGHTA, CDR2 FQGNSA.

Concerning this clone itself: One junction end does not reproduce the germline sequence, and a read error may be involved. This sequence joins TRBV20-1 and TRBJ2-5, with TRBD2 matching 9 bases. Germline loops: CDR1 DFQATT, CDR2 SNEGSKA (reference sequence). CDR3 length equals 11 residues. The CDR3 nucleotides read TGCAGTGTATCGACGTGGGCTAGCGGGGACTTC. Protein: CSVSTWASGDF.

The chain links TRBV30 to TRBJ1-2, with D uncertain. Between the trimmed V and J ends, which lost 5 bases and 0 bases, there was a span of 10 bases. The CDR3 loop spans 13 amino acids. Germline V CDR1 and CDR2: GTSNPN, SVGIG (reference sequence). CDR3 sequence: CAWGRITNYGYTF. In DNA, the CDR3 is TGTGCCTGGGGACGGATTACTAACTATGGCTACACCTTC.

The J gene is TRBJ2-1, the V gene TRBV19; D possibly corresponds to TRBD2 (5 bases). CDR1 is LNHDA, CDR2 SQIVND, per germline (reference sequence). The CDR3 is 15 amino acids. Trimming removed 4 bases from V and 8 bases from J, with 18 bases in between. The CDR3 here is CASSTQRVTLDEQFF. As DNA, the CDR3 is TGTGCCAGTAGTACCCAGAGGGTCACTCTGGATGAGCAGTTCTTC.

The gene calls are TRBV28 and TRBJ1-3; D perhaps matches TRBD1 (5 bases). The germline V and J ends were trimmed by 7 bases and 0 bases, with 13 bases remaining between them. Looked up from germline, CDR1 is MDHEN and CDR2 is SYDVKM. The CDR3 is 15 residues long. CDR3 residues: CASIHARGSGNTIYF. For the CDR3, the DNA is TGTGCCAGCATCCACGCGAGGGGCTCTGGAAACACCATATATTTT. Full variable domain (rest looked up from reference TRBV28 and TRBJ1-3): DVKVTQSSRYLVKRTGEKVFLECVQDMDHENMFWYRQDPGLGLRLIYFSYDVKMKEKGDIPEGYSVSREKKERFSLILESASTNQTSMYLCASIHARGSGNTIYFGEGSWLTVV.

This sequence joins TRBV6-5 and TRBJ2-7; 9 bases agree with TRBD1. This CDR3 contains 15 residues. Losses at the gene ends were 0 bases for V and 3 bases for J; bases not matched to a gene: 3. Per the germline V gene, CDR1 is MNHEY and CDR2 is SVGAGI. CDR3 DNA: TGTGCCAGCAGTTACTCTCGGGACAGGGTCTACGAGCAGTACTTC. Its protein product is CASSYSRDRVYEQYF.